This T cell receptor (beta chain) was sequenced for a study of CD8+ T cells in alopecia areata. General study findings and limits: Across lesional scalp, and particularly alopecia totalis/universalis, clonality surpassed that of normal scalp.

With 6 bases clipped from V and 6 bases from J, the junction kept 8 bases outside the gene matches. The CDR3 has 15 amino acids. Following RNA extraction, reverse transcription yielded cDNA that acted as the sequencing template. The table came from immunoSEQ multiplex PCR; TCRdb's copy has only in-frame clones and leaves some out. The sample has about 200,000 clones, about 53% seen once. Alopecia areata patients had lesional scalp punch biopsies and peripheral blood taken from them. This clone was observed a handful of times. Its matching antigen is unknown. Other DNA sequences within the sample encode an identical CDR3.

The sequencing used CD4+ T cells sorted from blood, collected at week 0. This sequence originates from a human donor with alopecia areata. This rearrangement joins TRBV23-1 to TRBJ2-1, with 10 bases matching TRBD1. TRBV23-1 is identified as an open reading frame with a role that is uncertain. Here the CDR3 reads CASSRDRGSVNEQFF. The CDR3 DNA is TGCGCCAGCAGCAGGGACAGGGGTTCGGTCAATGAGCAGTTCTTC.